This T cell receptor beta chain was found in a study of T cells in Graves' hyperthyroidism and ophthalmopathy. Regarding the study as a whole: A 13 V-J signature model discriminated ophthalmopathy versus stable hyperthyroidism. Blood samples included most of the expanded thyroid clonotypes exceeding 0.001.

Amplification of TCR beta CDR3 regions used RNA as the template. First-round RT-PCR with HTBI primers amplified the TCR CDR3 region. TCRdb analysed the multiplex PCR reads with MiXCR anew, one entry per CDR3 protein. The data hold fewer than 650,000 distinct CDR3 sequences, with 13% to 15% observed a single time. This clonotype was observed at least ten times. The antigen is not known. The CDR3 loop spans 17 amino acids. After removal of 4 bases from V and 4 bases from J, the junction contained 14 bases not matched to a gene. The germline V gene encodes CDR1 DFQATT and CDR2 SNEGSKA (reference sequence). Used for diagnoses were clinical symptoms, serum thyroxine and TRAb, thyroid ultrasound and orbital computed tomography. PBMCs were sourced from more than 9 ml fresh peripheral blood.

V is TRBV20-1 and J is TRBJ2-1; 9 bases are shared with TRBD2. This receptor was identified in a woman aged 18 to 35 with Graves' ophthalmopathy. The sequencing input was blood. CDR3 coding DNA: TGCAGTGCTACCCATGGCAATCTAGCGGGAAGTTACAATGAGCAGTTCTTC. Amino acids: CSATHGNLAGSYNEQFF.